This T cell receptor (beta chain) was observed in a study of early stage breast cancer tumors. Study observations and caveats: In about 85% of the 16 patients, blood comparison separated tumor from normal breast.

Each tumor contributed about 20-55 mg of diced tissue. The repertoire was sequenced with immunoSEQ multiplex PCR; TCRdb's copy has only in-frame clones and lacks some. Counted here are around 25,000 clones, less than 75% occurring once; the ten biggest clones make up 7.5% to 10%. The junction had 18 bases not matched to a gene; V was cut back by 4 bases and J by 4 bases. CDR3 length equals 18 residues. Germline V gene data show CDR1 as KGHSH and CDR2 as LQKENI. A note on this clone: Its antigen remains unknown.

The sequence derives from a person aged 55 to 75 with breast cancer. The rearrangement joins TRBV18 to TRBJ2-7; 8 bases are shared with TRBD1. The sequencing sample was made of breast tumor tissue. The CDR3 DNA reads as TGTGCCAGCTCACGGACTGGGATCTTGCAGGGGGCCGGGTACGAGCAGTACTTC. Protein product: CASSRTGILQGAGYEQYF.